Included here is one T cell receptor (beta chain) sequence, with context. The antigen it recognizes is unknown. There are no base qualities to consult, and no much larger clone falls within one base. TCRbeta CDR3 regions were amplified from genomic DNA using the immunoSEQ Assay, a bias-controlled multiplex PCR. In the paper's pipeline: Nucleated cell counts per sample were estimated from amplification of reference gene primers within the assay. Sequence reads were collapsed and filtered to measure the absolute abundance of every unique TCRbeta CDR3 rearrangement. For each sample, productive Simpson clonality was calculated as the square root of Simpson's diversity index across productive rearrangements. This is the immuneACCESS table as TCRdb keeps it, with only in-frame sequences that have V and J called. A part of the clones is gone; compared with another copy, unresolved V genes explain less than half, and the rest is unexplained. The V and J calls and clone size are taken from that table; D and trimming were inferred from the DNA. The sample table lists 140,000 or so clones, over 75% of them with a count of one. In total, the top ten clones hold 2.5% to 3% of the sample.

This entry belongs to a study of blood T cell repertoires in COVID-19 (dated by TCRdb to the early 2020s). General notes on the study: Collaborator samples came from the United States, Italy and Spain and covered acute and convalescent phases of COVID-19. The material from the prospective study consisted of cDNA or gDNA derived from T cells, B-cell-depleted T cells, or PBMCs. The dataset comprised deeply sampled blood TCRbeta repertoires from subjects exposed to, actively infected with, or recovered from COVID-19. The repertoires were released in a freely available public database meant as a resource for research on the immune response to SARS-CoV-2. Samples came from the ongoing ImmuneRACE study (first 160 participants) plus 1,254 subjects from 6 global collaborators. The sample metadata nearly always contained a de-identified subject ID, COVID-19 status, age in years and sex. Where available, HLA class I and class II types were obtained from metadata supplied by the sample provider rather than from assay-based typing. Beyond this particular receptor, the publication reports: How much clinical and demographic metadata was included differed by source and by participant, and the metadata was provided uncurated.

Whole blood was collected in K2EDTA tubes by collaborating institutions according to the institutions' own protocols. For TCRbeta analysis, collaborators shipped samples as frozen whole blood, isolated PBMCs, or DNA extracted from either of those sample types. Sequencing was performed on peripheral blood. This receptor was obtained from a middle-aged man with acute or convalescent COVID-19.

The nucleotide sequence reads as follows: TGTGCCAGCAGCCCGAGACCAGGGTCCTCTGGAAACACCATATATTTT. Translated, it gives CASSPRPGSSGNTIYF. The rearrangement joined TRBV7-8 to TRBJ1-3; TRBD1 might be the D gene, on 5 matching bases. Cut back by 5 bases and 0 bases, the V and J ends lie 14 bases apart. From cysteine to phenylalanine, the CDR3 is 16 amino acids long. Just CDR3 DNA is preserved here, 48 bases in frame from base 1. CDR1 and CDR2 are read off the germline V gene as SGHVS and FQNEAQ.